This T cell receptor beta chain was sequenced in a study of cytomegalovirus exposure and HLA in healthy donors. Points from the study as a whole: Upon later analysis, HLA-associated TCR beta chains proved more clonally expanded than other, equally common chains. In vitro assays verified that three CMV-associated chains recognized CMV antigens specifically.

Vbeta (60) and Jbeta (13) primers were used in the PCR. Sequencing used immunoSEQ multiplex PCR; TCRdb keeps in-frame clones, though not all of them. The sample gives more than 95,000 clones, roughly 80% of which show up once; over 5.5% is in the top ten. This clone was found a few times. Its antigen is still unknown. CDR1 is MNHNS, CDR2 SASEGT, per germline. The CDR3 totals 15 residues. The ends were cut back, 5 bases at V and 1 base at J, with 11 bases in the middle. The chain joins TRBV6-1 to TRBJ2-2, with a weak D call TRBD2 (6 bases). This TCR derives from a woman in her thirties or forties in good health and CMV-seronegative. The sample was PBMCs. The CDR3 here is CASSILSGNTGELFF. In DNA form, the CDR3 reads TGTGCCAGCAGTATCCTTAGCGGGAACACCGGGGAGCTGTTTTTT.